This T cell receptor (beta chain) originates from a study of blood T cell repertoires in COVID-19. Study overall: From T cells, B-cell-depleted T cells, or PBMCs came the material, which was cDNA or gDNA.

The V end lost 7 bases, the J end lost 8 bases, and 18 bases lay between the germline ends. Germline CDR1 and CDR2: LNHDA and SQIVND (reference sequence). CDR3 length: 14 amino acids. Authors' methods: Reference gene primers were amplified, and this amplification served to estimate nucleated cell counts. Sequencing was performed with immunoSEQ multiplex PCR; in TCRdb, only in-frame clones are kept and a portion is missing. The DNA was the basis for D and trimming; V, J and clone size are from that table. Seen here are about 260,000 clones, approximately 90% observed once, and the top ten hold over 3.5%.

Sequencing was performed on PBMCs or T cells enriched from blood (not recorded which). The V and J genes are TRBV19 and TRBJ2-1, with D perhaps matching TRBD2 (6 bases). The sequence came from a woman in her thirties with acute COVID-19. The CDR3 sequence is CASMSGPGIYEQFF. The CDR3 bases are TGTGCCAGTATGAGCGGGCCGGGCATCTATGAGCAGTTCTTC.